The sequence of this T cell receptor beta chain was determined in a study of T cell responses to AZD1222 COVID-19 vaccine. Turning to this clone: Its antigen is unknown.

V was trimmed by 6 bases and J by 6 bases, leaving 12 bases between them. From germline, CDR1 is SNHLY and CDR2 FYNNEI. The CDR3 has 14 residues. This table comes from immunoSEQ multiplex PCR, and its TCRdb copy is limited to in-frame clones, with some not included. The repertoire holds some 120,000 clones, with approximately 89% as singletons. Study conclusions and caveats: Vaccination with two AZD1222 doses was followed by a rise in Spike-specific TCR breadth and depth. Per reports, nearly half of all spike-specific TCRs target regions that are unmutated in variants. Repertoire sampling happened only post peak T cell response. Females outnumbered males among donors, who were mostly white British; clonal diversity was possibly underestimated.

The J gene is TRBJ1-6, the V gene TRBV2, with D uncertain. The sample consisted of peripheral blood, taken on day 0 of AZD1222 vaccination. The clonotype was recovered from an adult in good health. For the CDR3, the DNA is TGTGCCAGCAGCCGGGAAAATAGTAATTCACCCCTCCACTTT. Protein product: CASSRENSNSPLHF. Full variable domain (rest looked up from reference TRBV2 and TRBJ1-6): EPEVTQTPSHQVTQMGQEVILRCVPISNHLYFYWYRQILGQKVEFLVSFYNNEISEKSEIFDDQFSVERPDGSNFTLKIRSTKLEDSAMYFCASSRENSNSPLHFGNGTRLTVT.